The 19 T cell receptor beta chains reported below all come from one sample, sequenced in a study of T cell clonotyping in hematopoietic cell transplantation. Generated by immunoSEQ multiplex PCR, the TCRdb table keeps only in-frame clones and is missing some. The repertoire includes about 15,000 clones, 85% to 90% of them detected once, and 2.5% to 3.5% sits in the top ten. Input material: peripheral blood mononuclear cells. The source of these receptors is a man in his fifties or sixties in good health. Some clones in this sample may be carry-over from other donors' samples.

The chain has TRBV15 and TRBJ1-1; no clear D gene. The germline gives CDR1 LNHNV, CDR2 YYDKDF (reference sequence). V lost 0 bases and J lost 3, with 8 bases in between. This CDR3 is built from 14 residues. The CDR3 sequence: CATSREPGDTEAFF. The CDR3, as DNA: TGTGCCACCAGCAGAGAGCCCGGGGACACTGAAGCTTTCTTT. Combining the CDR3 with reference TRBV15 and TRBJ1-1 gives the whole variable domain DAMVIQNPRYQVTQFGKPVTLSCSQTLNHNVMYWYQQKSSQAPKLLFHYYDKDFNNEADTPDNFQSRRPNTSFCFLDIRSPGLGDTAMYLCATSREPGDTEAFFGQGTRLTVV.

This chain uses TRBV6-1 with TRBJ2-7, with TRBD2 identical over 8 bases. The germline gives CDR1 MNHNS, CDR2 SASEGT. V was clipped by 5 bases and J by 6 bases; unmatched bases: 9. This CDR3 has 14 amino acids. In DNA form, the CDR3 reads TGTGCCAGCAGTACGGGGGGGAACCTCCTCGAGCAGTACTTC. Encoded protein: CASSTGGNLLEQYF.

The rearrangement links TRBV6-1 to TRBJ1-1, with unresolved D. CDR1 is MNHNS, CDR2 SASEGT, per germline. The V gene lost 6 bases and the J gene lost 3 bases, with 14 bases spanning the gap. CDR3 size: 14 residues. CDR3 amino acids: CASRPDGLYTEAFF. Here the CDR3 DNA reads TGTGCCAGCAGGCCGGACGGGCTCTACACTGAAGCTTTCTTT.

J is TRBJ2-3 and V is TRBV6-5; 8 bases fit TRBD2. Germline CDR1 MNHEY, CDR2 SVGAGI. V dropped 6 bases and J dropped 4; count of bases not matched to a gene: 6. CDR3 length: 14 amino acids. The CDR3 bases are TGTGCCAGCAGACCGGGACTAGAAGCAGATACGCAGTATTTT. Its translation: CASRPGLEADTQYF.

V gene TRBV5-8 combines with J gene TRBJ1-2, with D possibly being TRBD1 (5 bases). Per the germline V gene, CDR1 is SGHTS and CDR2 is YDEGEE. Trimming stripped 0 bases from V and 10 bases from J, with 28 bases between. This CDR3 has 18 residues. CDR3 nucleotides: TGTGCCAGCAGCTTGGCCAAGTTATTTGGGGCTTCTTACTTTGCCTACACCTTC. This translates into CASSLAKLFGASYFAYTF.

The V gene is TRBV11-2, the J gene TRBJ1-5, with a tentative D call TRBD1 (6 bases). Trimming left V 2 bases short and J 7 bases short, with 15 bases between. Germline assignment: CDR1 SGHAT and CDR2 FQNNGV. The length of the CDR3 is 15 residues. Written as DNA, the CDR3 is TGTGCCAGCAGCTTAAATGGCAGGGGAGGACAGCCCCAGCATTTT. Its translation is CASSLNGRGGQPQHF.

The genes are TRBV6-5 and TRBJ1-2, with 9 nucleotides matching TRBD1. Germline CDR1 MNHEY, CDR2 SVGAGI. The CDR3 covers 13 residues. The junction had 5 bases not matched to a gene; V was cut back by 6 bases and J by 6 bases. Here the CDR3 reads CASRLTGGDGYTF. In DNA, the CDR3 is TGTGCCAGCAGATTGACAGGGGGGGATGGCTACACCTTC.

The chain joins TRBV28 to TRBJ1-6; TRBD1 agrees at 8 bases. V lost 8 bases, J lost 6 bases, and 3 bases stayed unmatched. The length of the CDR3 is 13 residues. CDR1 MDHEN and CDR2 SYDVKM come from the germline V gene. The CDR3 reads CASLRGPNSPLHF. CDR3 in DNA: TGTGCCAGCCTCAGGGGGCCTAATTCACCCCTCCACTTT.

The gene calls are TRBV7-6 and TRBJ2-7; D unclear. The V end lost 5 bases, the J end lost 1 base, and 12 bases lay between the germline ends. The length of the CDR3 is 14 residues. Per germline, CDR1 SGHVS and CDR2 FNYEAQ. The CDR3 here is CASSPLLGSYEQYF. CDR3 nucleotide sequence: TGTGCCAGCAGCCCCCTTCTCGGGTCCTACGAGCAGTACTTC.

The rearrangement joins TRBV6-1 to TRBJ1-1, with 9 nucleotides matching TRBD1. V shed 6 bases and J 0 bases; nucleotides not matched to a gene: 5. The CDR3 length is 15 residues. CDR1 is MNHNS, CDR2 SASEGT, per germline. The CDR3 reads CASRDRGGMNTEAFF. In nucleotides, the CDR3 is TGTGCCAGCAGGGACAGGGGAGGGATGAACACTGAAGCTTTCTTT.

This clone was seen only a few times. The V call is TRBV7-9, the J call TRBJ2-7; possible D gene TRBD2, 6 bases. The CDR3 is made up of 13 amino acids. CDR1 is SEHNR and CDR2 is FQNEAQ in the germline V gene (reference sequence). V dropped 5 bases and J dropped 0 bases, with 8 bases sitting between them. CDR3 residues: CASSGGDSYEQYF. The DNA for the CDR3 is TGTGCCAGCAGCGGAGGGGACTCCTACGAGCAGTACTTC.

A few counts support this clone. The gene calls are TRBV5-5 and TRBJ1-1, with TRBD1 matching over 7 bases. Per the germline V gene, CDR1 is SGHKS and CDR2 is YYEKEE (reference sequence). The length of the CDR3 is 16 residues. V was pared by 4 bases and J by 7 bases, with 16 bases of the junction left unmatched. CDR3 sequence: CASSLLRTHRGGEAFF. DNA of the CDR3: TGTGCCAGCAGCCTACTCCGGACCCACAGGGGTGGTGAAGCTTTCTTT.

The chain combines TRBV7-2 with TRBJ2-3, with a weak D call TRBD1 (5 bases). With 1 base removed from V and 6 bases from J, the gap between germline ends came to 14 bases. This CDR3 has 15 amino acids. Germline CDR1 SGHTA, CDR2 FQGNSA. The CDR3: CASSLDHRPGDTQYF. The CDR3 bases are TGTGCCAGCAGCTTAGATCACAGGCCTGGGGATACGCAGTATTTT.

This chain uses TRBV5-1 with TRBJ2-7; 11 bases are shared with TRBD1. Germline-derived CDR1 and CDR2 are SGHRS and YFSETQ. CDR3 length equals 15 residues. V was clipped by 0 bases and J by 7 bases; unmatched bases: 6. For the CDR3, the DNA is TGCGCCAGCAGCTTGGCCGTGGACAGGGGGCGAGAGCAGTACTTC. It encodes CASSLAVDRGREQYF.

The CDR3 bases are TGTGCCAGCAGCCGGGACAGGTCCTACGAGCAGTACTTC. Protein product: CASSRDRSYEQYF. The rearrangement links TRBV5-6 to TRBJ2-7, with 8 bases aligning to TRBD1. The trim removed 4 bases at V and 1 base at J, leaving 1 base unmatched. The CDR3 runs to 13 residues. The germline V gene encodes CDR1 SGHDT and CDR2 YYEEEE.

This rearrangement joins TRBV7-9 to TRBJ2-5; the D gene is possibly TRBD1 (5 bases). Germline V gene data show CDR1 as SEHNR and CDR2 as FQNEAQ (reference sequence). The CDR3 has 14 amino acids. Trimming shortened V by 5 bases and J by 1 base, and 11 bases separated the two germline ends. DNA for the CDR3: TGTGCCAGCAGCGAAGACAGCTCCCAAGAGACCCAGTACTTC. Protein: CASSEDSSQETQYF.

The chain uses TRBV4-1 and TRBJ1-2, with 7 nucleotides matching TRBD1. V lost 5 bases and J lost 2; bases outside the gene matches: 14. The CDR3 runs to 17 residues. Germline CDR1 is MGHRA and CDR2 is YSYEKL. The chain's CDR3 is CASSVPGAGGNNYGYTF. The CDR3 coding sequence is TGCGCCAGCAGCGTACCGGGGGCAGGGGGGAACAACTATGGCTACACCTTC.

This chain joins TRBV5-6 and TRBJ1-5, with 7 nucleotides matching TRBD1. V shed 4 bases and J 5 bases; nucleotides not matched to a gene: 3. The CDR3 is 13 amino acids. Germline loops: CDR1 SGHDT, CDR2 YYEEEE. For the CDR3, the DNA is TGTGCCAGCAGCCGGGACAGATATCAGCCCCAGCATTTT. Its translation is CASSRDRYQPQHF.

The chain joins TRBV7-6 to TRBJ2-7, with 8 bases aligning to TRBD1. CDR3 length: 14 amino acids. J was trimmed by 2 bases and V by 5 bases; bases with no gene match: 5. Per germline, CDR1 SGHVS and CDR2 FNYEAQ. The CDR3: CASSRTGTPYEQYF. DNA of the CDR3: TGTGCCAGCAGCCGGACAGGGACACCCTACGAGCAGTACTTC.